Following are 8 T cell receptor beta chains from one sample sequenced in a study of technical replicates of blood from a few donors listed by TCRdb under 2017. Receptor libraries were prepared by the immunoSEQ multiplex PCR assay. TCRdb retrieved this table from immuneACCESS and kept in-frame rearrangements only. Not all clones are present; in checked studies, unresolved V genes account for under half, and no reason is known for the remainder. In all, the sample holds 55,000 to 70,000 clones, and 86% of those were seen once. The ten most abundant clones make up roughly 5% of the sample. The sequenced material came from PBMCs. These receptors came from a human donor in good health. Some clones in this sample may be carry-over from other donors' samples.

This clone showed up just a few times. The chain combines TRBV30 with TRBJ1-5; D not certain. Looked up from germline, CDR1 is GTSNPN and CDR2 is SVGIG (reference sequence). V was shortened by 0 bases and J by 7 bases, with 10 bases between the two germline ends. The CDR3 is 13 residues long. CDR3 in amino acids: CAWSVSVHQPQHF. Written as DNA, the CDR3 is TGTGCCTGGAGTGTATCGGTCCACCAGCCCCAGCATTTT.

The chain has TRBV7-9 and TRBJ2-5; 7 nucleotides align to TRBD2. Germline values: CDR1 SEHNR, CDR2 FQNEAQ (reference sequence). With V trimmed by 2 bases and J by 2 bases, 5 bases remained unmatched. This CDR3 region has 15 residues. CDR3 loop: CASSLPRLAQETQYF. The CDR3 DNA follows: TGTGCCAGCAGCTTACCTAGACTAGCACAAGAGACCCAGTACTTC.

The CDR3 DNA follows: TGTGCCAGCAGTTTTTCAGGCGGGAGCAATCAGCCCCAGCATTTT. This translates into CASSFSGGSNQPQHF. This sequence joins TRBV28 and TRBJ1-5; D uncertain. The CDR3 is 15 amino acids. The germline V gene has CDR1 MDHEN and CDR2 SYDVKM. The V end lost 3 bases, the J end lost 1 base, and 10 bases lay between the germline ends.

The V call is TRBV5-1, the J call TRBJ2-7; 10 bases map to TRBD2. The V gene end was trimmed by 4 bases and the J gene end by 1 base; junction bases not matched to a gene: 5. This CDR3 contains 15 residues. Germline assignment: CDR1 SGHRS and CDR2 YFSETQ. In nucleotides, the CDR3 is TGCGCCAGCAGCCCGCTAGCGGGGGCTTCCTACGAGCAGTACTTC. Translated, it gives CASSPLAGASYEQYF. Complete variable domain (other parts from reference TRBV5-1 and TRBJ2-7): KAGVTQTPRYLIKTRGQQVTLSCSPISGHRSVSWYQQTPGQGLQFLFEYFSETQRNKGNFPGRFSGRQFSNSRSEMNVSTLELGDSALYLCASSPLAGASYEQYFGPGTRLTVT.

This chain uses TRBV6-5 with TRBJ2-7; maybe TRBD1 (5 bases). CDR1 is MNHEY and CDR2 is SVGAGI in the germline V gene. The CDR3 length is 14 residues. The V and J ends lost 0 bases and 3 bases respectively, with 9 bases between them. The CDR3 nucleotides read TGTGCCAGCAGTTACTCACCAGGGATCTACGAGCAGTACTTC. The encoded protein is CASSYSPGIYEQYF.

The rearrangement joins TRBV6-6 to TRBJ2-7; 11 nucleotides line up with TRBD2. The germline V gene has CDR1 MNHNY and CDR2 SVGAGI (reference sequence). Trimming removed 5 bases from V and 6 bases from J; junction bases left unmatched: 6. CDR3 length: 14 residues. The CDR3 DNA reads TGTGCCAGCAGTATACTAGCGGGAGTTAGCGAGCAGTACTTC. Its protein is CASSILAGVSEQYF.

The V gene is TRBV2, the J gene TRBJ2-7; 10 nucleotides line up with TRBD1. Germline trimming cut 10 bases from V and 4 bases from J; bases unmatched to any gene: 13. The CDR3 sequence is 15 residues long. The V gene's germline CDR1 is SNHLY and CDR2 FYNNEI. The CDR3 DNA follows: TGTGCCATTAGGGCCCCCTGGGACAGGGGATACGAGCAGTACTTC. This sequence encodes CAIRAPWDRGYEQYF. Full variable domain (remainder filled in from reference TRBV2 and TRBJ2-7): EPEVTQTPSHQVTQMGQEVILRCVPISNHLYFYWYRQILGQKVEFLVSFYNNEISEKSEIFDDQFSVERPDGSNFTLKIRSTKLEDSAMYFCAIRAPWDRGYEQYFGPGTRLTVT.

This chain uses TRBV30 with TRBJ2-3; possible D gene TRBD2, 6 bases. V was pared by 0 bases and J by 4 bases, with 11 bases between. The CDR3 sequence is 14 residues long. The germline gives CDR1 GTSNPN, CDR2 SVGIG (reference sequence). The CDR3 loop is CAWSVGGSADTQYF. The CDR3 DNA reads as TGTGCCTGGAGTGTAGGAGGGAGTGCAGATACGCAGTATTTT. The whole variable domain, remainder taken from reference TRBV30 and TRBJ2-3, is SQTIHQWPATLVQPVGSPLSLECTVEGTSNPNLYWYRQAAGRGLQLLFYSVGIGQISSEVPQNLSASRPQDRQFILSSKKLLLSDSGFYLCAWSVGGSADTQYFGPGTRLTVL.